The text below deals with one T cell receptor beta chain. Its matching antigen is unknown. The sample belongs to a study of T cells after yellow fever vaccination. The study, taken as a whole, reports: There was a small share of clonotypes that showed up in both the CD4 and CD8 compartments. Reappearing after the booster were most of the clones from primary vaccination (roughly 96% CD4, approximately 89% CD8). The secondary response was weaker, and its peak arrived faster, on day 5 versus 15.

This CDR3 has 15 residues. Germline CDR1 SGHKS, CDR2 YYEKEE (reference sequence). The germline V and J ends were trimmed by 2 bases and 4 bases, with 15 bases remaining between them. Synthesis of TCR cDNA relied on 5'RACE template switching, which attached a universal primer site and UMIs. MiXCR, applied by TCRdb to the 5' RACE reads, yields one record per CDR3 protein. This table has nearly 300,000 distinct CDR3 sequences, 7.5% to 9% appearing once. This sequence originates from a man younger than 35 who received the YFV17D yellow fever vaccine. V is TRBV5-5 and J is TRBJ2-5; weak D call: TRBD1 (5 bases). The sample consisted of CD4+ T cells sorted from PBMCs, taken 5 days after the yellow fever booster vaccination. Written as DNA, the CDR3 is TGTGCCAGCAGCTTCGGCGACAGAGGCGCAGAGACCCAGTACTTC. Translation: CASSFGDRGAETQYF.